The sequence of this TCR beta chain was determined in a study of Graves' ophthalmopathy and Graves' hyperthyroidism. Study-level information: Ahead of any treatment, peripheral blood was obtained at the initial diagnosis.

It was on clinical symptoms, serum thyroxine, TRAb, thyroid ultrasound and orbital computed tomography that diagnosis relied. This clonotype was seen repeatedly, ten times or more. Its antigen is not known. Using RNA transcripts, the TCR beta CDR3 regions were amplified. An initial RT-PCR round employing HTBI primers preceded a second-round multiplex PCR. TCRdb redid the calling of the multiplex PCR reads with MiXCR, one entry per CDR3 protein. Of 500,000 to 700,000 distinct CDR3 sequences listed, roughly 20% were seen once; the top ten hold roughly 6.9%. The study, taken as a whole, reports: The majority of expanded thyroid clonotypes above 0.001 frequency also occurred in blood.

The TCR originated in a woman aged 18-35 years with stable Graves' hyperthyroidism. Some clones in this sample may be carry-over from other donors' samples. The material sequenced was peripheral blood.

The CDR3 sequence: CASSLVGDTIYF. CDR3 in DNA: TGTGCCAGCAGTTTAGTTGGCGACACCATATATTTT. The V and J genes are TRBV12-3 or TRBV12-4 and TRBJ1-3; D is ambiguous. The CDR3 contains 12 residues. Trimming shortened V by 1 base and J by 8 bases, and 6 bases separated the two germline ends.